This T cell receptor (beta chain) was identified in a study of TIL therapy for anti-PD-1-resistant metastatic lung cancer. The CDR3 is 13 residues long. Germline V CDR1 and CDR2: SGHNT, YENEEA. The V and J ends lost 0 bases and 5 bases respectively, with 8 bases between them. Noted time point: pre-treatment sample, taken before nivolumab and TIL therapy. The tumor samples were excised metastases, mostly pleural nodules or supraclavicular lymph nodes. The immunoSEQ assay was v3. The repertoire was sequenced with immunoSEQ multiplex PCR; TCRdb's copy has only in-frame clones and lacks some. The table lists 9,100 or so clones, 76% of them singletons, with 10% to 12% in the top ten.

This sample comprised tumor tissue, obtained at baseline. The V gene is TRBV11-3, the J gene TRBJ2-7, with D maybe TRBD2 (5 bases). The TCR was taken from a person aged 25-85 years with non-small cell lung cancer. This CDR3 reads CASSLDLRDEQYF. In DNA form, the CDR3 reads TGTGCCAGCAGCTTAGATTTGCGGGACGAGCAGTACTTC.